This TCR beta chain derives from a study of shared clonotypes between healthy human individuals (dated by TCRdb to the early 2020s). For context, the study as a whole: A couple of women and a few men aged 18 to 49 years were included in the cohort. For each donor, three plates each were used for CD4 naive and CD4 memory, two plates were used for CD8 naive, and one plate was used for CD8 memory. To estimate repertoire size and how much clonotype sharing occurs between individuals, the study deeply sequenced the blood TCR repertoires of about 5 healthy adults. Libraries were prepared and TCR repertoires were sequenced by different laboratories using diverse techniques, in order to increase sequencing depth and limit assay-specific biases. Leukapheresis yielded between about 0.8 and 8.9 billion PBMCs per donor.

Details on this clone: This receptor's antigen is unknown. The record has no base qualities; no much larger clone is one base away.

TCR CDR3 regions were amplified from genomic DNA by multiplex PCR using the deep immunoSEQ assay. Genomic DNA extracted from each cell subset was distributed evenly over all wells of several immunoSEQ 96-well plates, and each plate served as one replicate. For sorted subsets, roughly 200 ng of genomic DNA, equivalent to some 33,000 T cell genomes, went into each replicate PCR. Purified libraries were measured with a Qubit 3.0 fluorometer, size-checked on a Bioanalyzer 2100, and measured again with the KAPA Library Quantification kit. A separate single-read 150-cycle Illumina NextSeq 550 flow cell was used to sequence each immunoSEQ 96-well plate. Under the source paper's analysis protocol: Because the immunoSEQ output held only junctional sequences and lacked quality scores, the filtering could not match the filtering applied to full-length reads. To assign V/J genes and CDR3, sequences were annotated against IMGT germline references using PyIR, a Python wrapper for IgBLAST v1.9. Reads with weak V/J assignments (E-value above 1e-6), missing CDR3, stop codons, out-of-frame junctions, or ambiguous translated residues were removed. V3J clonotypes were defined as sequences sharing an identical inferred V gene, J gene, and CDR3 amino acid sequence. Percentage overlap between repertoires was computed as shared unique clonotypes divided by the size of the smaller repertoire. Richness of each repertoire was evaluated using RTK rarefaction, the Chao1 estimator, and Recon v2.1 estimates of unobserved clonotypes. Generation probabilities were computed with OLGA for all TCRbeta clonotypes obtained by the gDNA method from four donors. TCRdb retrieved this table from immuneACCESS and kept in-frame rearrangements only. Not all clones are present; in checked studies, unresolved V genes account for under half, and no reason is known for the remainder. V and J calls and clone size come straight from that table; D and trimming were deduced from the DNA. For this sample the table gives fewer than 2.5 million clones, of which 80% to 95% were detected only once. Roughly 0.36% of the sample comes from the top ten.

CDR1 and CDR2 (LNHNV, YYDKDF) derive from the germline V gene (reference sequence). Including the terminal cysteine and phenylalanine, the CDR3 comprises 15 residues. The sequence is cut down to CDR3 DNA, 45 bases in frame from base 1. V is reduced by 1 base and J by 4 bases, leaving a spacing of 11 bases between them. Healthy HIV-negative adults with no recently reported acute infections or vaccinations were included as donors. All donors were Caucasian adults living in Nashville, Tennessee, USA. CD4+ T cells were enriched through magnetic negative selection, after which naive cells were positively selected on CD45RA and the remaining negative fraction served as the memory subset. Blood was collected by leukapheresis, and PBMCs were isolated by Ficoll-Histopaque density gradient centrifugation and then cryopreserved in liquid nitrogen vapor phase. Analytical flow cytometry was used to check the purity and quantity of every magnetically sorted T cell population. Each sorted fraction had its genomic DNA isolated and then quantified by UV absorbance on a Nanodrop 2000c.

Overall study outcomes, separate from this receptor: Because the study included a small number of donors, the genetic and exposure-history diversity represented was limited. Even with the large sequencing depth, rarefaction of the sorted-subset datasets indicated that sequencing was incomplete. Sampling was restricted to blood, and TCR repertoires in tissue are likely to differ from TCR repertoires in blood. Pairwise subsampling indicated that sequencing depth was expected to affect the degree of clonotype sharing among donors. Approximately 5% of naive CD4, around 4% of naive CD8, 2.3% of memory CD4, and around 0.4% of memory CD8 clonotypes were shared across a handful of donors. Estimated clonotype richness was generally larger for naive than for memory subsets. Compared with non-shared clonotypes, the clonotypes found in all four sorted-subset donors had higher generation probabilities.

The rearranged chain carries TRBV15 and TRBJ1-5; the D gene is perhaps TRBD1, from 5 matching bases. The sequenced sample consisted of naive CD4+ T cells from PBMCs. The intended sense of this specimen's cell subset or site label: CD45RA+ positively selected. The TCR was taken from a young man in good health. Some clones in this sample may be carry-over from other donors' samples. The nucleotide sequence is given as TGTGCCACCAGCAGAGCGGGGACGGGGAATCAGCCCCAGCATTTT. Translation gives CATSRAGTGNQPQHF.